This TCR beta chain was sequenced during a study of monozygotic twins with inflammatory bowel disease (dated by TCRdb to about 2019). For the wider study: A total of some 30 monozygotic twin pairs were included in the full study, comprising nine German pairs (four IBD-concordant, five IBD-discordant) and 19 IBD-discordant Danish pairs. The search for disease-associated traits relied mainly on comparing, within discordant pairs, IBD patients with their genetically identical healthy co-twins. Each individual had, on average, about 151 000 unique TCRalpha sequences and 181 000 unique TCRbeta sequences available for analysis. What the study reported, not specific to this receptor: No difference in repertoire similarity was observed between concordant and discordant twins, possibly owing to limited statistical power. IBD patients had lower TCRbeta repertoire diversity, measured by the inverse Simpson index, than their healthy co-twins. The results gave no support for a single strong signal or clonotype linked to IBD. Distinction between different T cell subtypes could not be achieved in the analysis. Compared with healthy twins, IBD patients shared fewer clonotypes with other individuals, and the difference was most pronounced in patients with signs of disease activity. Because patients were on differing immunosuppressive treatments, the repertoires may have picked up extra background noise and inter-individual variability.

An approximately 2.5 ml peripheral blood sample was drawn into PAXgene tubes per donor and stored at -80°C. Total RNA was isolated from whole blood with the PAXgene blood miRNA kit on an automated QIAcube, without T cell sorting. Peripheral blood from monozygotic twin pairs concordant or discordant for inflammatory bowel disease was subjected to deep TCRalpha and TCRbeta repertoire profiling with unique molecular barcoding. Smoking habits were recorded for all twin pairs, and each individual was classified as a current, former or never smoker. Based on the germline V gene, the CDR1 and CDR2 sequences are SGHRS and YFSETQ. The CDR3 has 14 amino acids, counting the end cysteine and phenylalanine. DNA was not recorded. Concerning this clonotype itself: Its antigen remains undetermined.

Libraries were made using 5' RACE. Each TCR library was prepared from about 3.5 ug of total RNA. For each sample, cDNA was synthesized in eight separate reactions using SMARTScribe reverse transcriptase. During cDNA synthesis, template switching was used to introduce unique molecular identifiers that contained a 6-nucleotide sample barcode. TCRalpha and TCRbeta cDNA was amplified by two nested PCRs of roughly 16 and 10 cycles, with bead purification after each PCR. Before amplification, the cDNA was treated with uracil DNA-glycosylase and purified using the QIAquick PCR purification kit. The second PCR was the step at which Illumina TruSeq-compatible adapters and sample-specific barcodes were added. TapeStation and Qubit were used to check library quality and concentration, and around 5.2 ng of each library went into the pool. Sequencing of the pooled libraries was done on an Illumina HiSeq2500 single-index Rapid Run using custom sequencing primers and 2 x 100 bp reads. Per the authors' processing: MiGEC version 1.2.6 was used for UMI-based consensus assembly, which corrected PCR and sequencing errors. MiXCR version 2.1.1 handled V(D)J alignment, clonotype assembly and CDR3 extraction. To normalise gene usage, clonotype sharing and MAIT/NKT TCR abundance, the analysis used the top 1000, 10 000 and 20 000 clonotypes per sample. After downsampling to 27 000 UMIs, diversity was calculated as the inverse Simpson index using the vegan R package. Statistical testing used paired Mann-Whitney U tests on the discordant twin pairs and applied Benjamini-Hochberg correction for multiple testing. The reads were reprocessed in TCRdb, with one entry per CDR3 protein sequence and no accompanying DNA. The V and J calls come from TCRdb's annotation, not from the publication. The table for this sample records fewer than 350,000 distinct CDR3 sequences. Of the sample, approximately 2% falls within the top ten clones.

This TCR was sampled from a human donor with ulcerative colitis or Crohn's disease, or a healthy co-twin of an affected twin (not recorded which). Sequencing was performed on blood. The rearranged chain carries TRBV5-1 and TRBJ1-1. The CDR3 loop reads CASTNPAGGTEAFF.